This TCR beta chain was profiled in a study of CD8+ T cells in alopecia areata. Study in general: Administration of oral tofacitinib to treated patients was at 5 to 10 mg twice daily. Tofacitinib was given for 6 to 18 months, then stopped for 6 months.

CDR3 length: 13 amino acids. Germline V gene data show CDR1 as GTSNPN and CDR2 as SVGIG (reference sequence). Trimming removed 0 bases from V and 6 bases from J, with 9 bases in between. cDNA reverse transcribed from extracted RNA served as the sequencing template. The table came from immunoSEQ multiplex PCR; TCRdb's copy has only in-frame clones and leaves some out. The profile covers more than 150,000 clones, with 40% to 65% appearing a single time and around 10% taken by the ten largest. Treatment here: oral pan-JAK inhibitor, 5-10 mg twice daily. Alopecia areata patients provided lesional scalp punch biopsies and peripheral blood.

Sequences were derived from CD8+ T cells sorted from blood, sampled at approximately week 52, from a patient treated with tofacitinib. The chain couples TRBV30 to TRBJ1-5; unclear D gene. This TCR was sampled from a human donor with alopecia areata. The DNA of the CDR3 is TGTGCCTGGAGTGTAGATGGGCGTCAGCCCCAGCATTTT. The encoded protein is CAWSVDGRQPQHF.